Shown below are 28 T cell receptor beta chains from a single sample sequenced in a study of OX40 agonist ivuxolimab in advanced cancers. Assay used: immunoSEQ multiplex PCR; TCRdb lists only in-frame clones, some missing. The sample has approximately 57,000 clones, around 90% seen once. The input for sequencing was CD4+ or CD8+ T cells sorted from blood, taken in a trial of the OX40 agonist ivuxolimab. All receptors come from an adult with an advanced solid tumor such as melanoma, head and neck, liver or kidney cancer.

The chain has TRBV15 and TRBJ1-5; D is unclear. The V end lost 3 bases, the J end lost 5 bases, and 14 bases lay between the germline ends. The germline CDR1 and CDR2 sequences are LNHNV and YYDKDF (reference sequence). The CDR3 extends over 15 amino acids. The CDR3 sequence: CATSRGFVGYQPQHF. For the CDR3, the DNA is TGTGCCACCAGCAGGGGTTTCGTGGGCTATCAGCCCCAGCATTTT.

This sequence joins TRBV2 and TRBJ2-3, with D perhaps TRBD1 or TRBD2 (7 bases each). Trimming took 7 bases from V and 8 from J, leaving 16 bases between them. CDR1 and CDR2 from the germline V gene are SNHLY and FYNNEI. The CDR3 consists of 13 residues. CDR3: CASTPTGEGTQYF. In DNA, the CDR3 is TGTGCCAGCACCCCCACAGGGGAGGGTACGCAGTATTTT.

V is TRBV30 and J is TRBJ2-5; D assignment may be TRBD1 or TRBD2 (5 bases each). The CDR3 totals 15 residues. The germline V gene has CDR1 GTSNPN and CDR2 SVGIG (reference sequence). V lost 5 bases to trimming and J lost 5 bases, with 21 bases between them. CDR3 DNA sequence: TGTGCCTGGGGCGAACAGGCTCAGCGGCGGGAGACCCAGTACTTC. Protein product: CAWGEQAQRRETQYF.

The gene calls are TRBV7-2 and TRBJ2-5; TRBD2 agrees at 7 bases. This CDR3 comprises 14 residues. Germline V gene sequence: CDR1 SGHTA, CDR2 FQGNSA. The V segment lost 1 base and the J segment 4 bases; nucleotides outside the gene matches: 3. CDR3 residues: CASSLVGGTETQYF. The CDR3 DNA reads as TGTGCCAGCAGCTTAGTGGGGGGGACAGAGACCCAGTACTTC.

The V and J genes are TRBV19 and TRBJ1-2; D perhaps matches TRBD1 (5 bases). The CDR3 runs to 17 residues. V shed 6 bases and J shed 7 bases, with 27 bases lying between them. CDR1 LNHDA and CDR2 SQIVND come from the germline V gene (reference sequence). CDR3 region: CASSPPPLPGRLSGYTF. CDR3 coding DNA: TGTGCCAGTAGCCCCCCTCCGCTTCCGGGGCGCTTATCTGGCTACACCTTC.

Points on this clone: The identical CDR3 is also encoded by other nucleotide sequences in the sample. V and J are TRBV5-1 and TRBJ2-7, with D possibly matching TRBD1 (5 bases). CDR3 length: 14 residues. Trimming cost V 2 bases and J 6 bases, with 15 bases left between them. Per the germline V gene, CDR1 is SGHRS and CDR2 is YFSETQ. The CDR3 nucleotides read TGCGCCAGCAGCTTAGGAAGGGGTTTGGTCGAGCAGTACTTC. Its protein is CASSLGRGLVEQYF.

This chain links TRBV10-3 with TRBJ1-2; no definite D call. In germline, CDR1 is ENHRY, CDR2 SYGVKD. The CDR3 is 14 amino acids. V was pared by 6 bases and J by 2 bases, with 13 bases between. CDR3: CAIRPTETNYGYTF. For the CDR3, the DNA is TGTGCCATCAGGCCCACTGAGACGAACTATGGCTACACCTTC.

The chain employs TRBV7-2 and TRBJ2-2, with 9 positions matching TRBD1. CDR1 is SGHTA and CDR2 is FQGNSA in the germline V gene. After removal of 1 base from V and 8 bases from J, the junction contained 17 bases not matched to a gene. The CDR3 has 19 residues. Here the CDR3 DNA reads TGTGCCAGCAGCTTAGACCTCTGGGACAGGGAAACGATCAGAGGGGAGCTGTTTTTT. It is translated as CASSLDLWDRETIRGELFF.

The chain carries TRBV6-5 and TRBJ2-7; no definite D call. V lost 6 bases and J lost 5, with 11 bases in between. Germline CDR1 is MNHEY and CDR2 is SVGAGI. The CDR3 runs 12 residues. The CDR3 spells CASRLTPDEQYF. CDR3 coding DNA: TGTGCCAGCAGACTCACTCCGGACGAGCAGTACTTC.

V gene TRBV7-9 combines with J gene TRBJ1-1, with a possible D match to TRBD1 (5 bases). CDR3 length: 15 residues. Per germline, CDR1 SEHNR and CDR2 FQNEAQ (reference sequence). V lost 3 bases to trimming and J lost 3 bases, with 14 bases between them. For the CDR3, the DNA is TGTGCCAGCAGCTTTAGCGGGGGGGTGGACACTGAAGCTTTCTTT. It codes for CASSFSGGVDTEAFF.

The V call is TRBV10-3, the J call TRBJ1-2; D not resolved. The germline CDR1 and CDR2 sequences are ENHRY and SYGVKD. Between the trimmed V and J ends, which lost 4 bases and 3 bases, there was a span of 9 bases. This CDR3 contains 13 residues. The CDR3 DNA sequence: TGTGCCATCAGTGGATGGAACTACTATGGCTACACCTTC. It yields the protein CAISGWNYYGYTF.

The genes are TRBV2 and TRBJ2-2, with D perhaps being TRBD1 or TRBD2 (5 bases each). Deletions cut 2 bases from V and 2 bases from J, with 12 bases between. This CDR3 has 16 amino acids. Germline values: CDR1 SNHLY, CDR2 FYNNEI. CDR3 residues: CASSEMHGGNTGELFF. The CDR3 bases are TGTGCCAGCAGTGAAATGCATGGGGGTAACACCGGGGAGCTGTTTTTT.

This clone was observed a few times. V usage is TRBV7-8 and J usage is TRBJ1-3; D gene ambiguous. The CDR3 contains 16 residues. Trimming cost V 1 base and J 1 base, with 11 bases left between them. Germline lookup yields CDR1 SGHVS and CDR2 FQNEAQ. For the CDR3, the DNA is TGTGCCAGCAGCTTAGGCGGGGAGATTTCTGGAAACACCATATATTTT. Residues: CASSLGGEISGNTIYF.

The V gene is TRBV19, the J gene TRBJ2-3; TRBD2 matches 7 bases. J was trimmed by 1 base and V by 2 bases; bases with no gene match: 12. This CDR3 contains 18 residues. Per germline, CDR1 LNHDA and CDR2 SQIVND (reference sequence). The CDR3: CASSIYSGGSPGTDTQYF. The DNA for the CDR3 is TGTGCCAGTAGTATATATTCTGGCGGGAGCCCTGGCACAGATACGCAGTATTTT.

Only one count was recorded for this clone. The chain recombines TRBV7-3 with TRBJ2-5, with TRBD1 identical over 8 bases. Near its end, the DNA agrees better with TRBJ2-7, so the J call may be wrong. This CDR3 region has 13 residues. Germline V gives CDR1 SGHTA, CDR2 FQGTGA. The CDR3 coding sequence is TGTGCCAGCAGCTTACAGGGGGCGACCGAGCAGTACTTC. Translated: CASSLQGATEQYF.

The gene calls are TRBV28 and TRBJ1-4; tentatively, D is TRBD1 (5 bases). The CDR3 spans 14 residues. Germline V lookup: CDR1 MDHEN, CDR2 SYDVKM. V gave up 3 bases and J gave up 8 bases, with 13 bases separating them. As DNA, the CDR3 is TGTGCCAGCAGTTTCGGGGGTCTCAGGGAAAAACTGTTTTTT. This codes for CASSFGGLREKLFF.

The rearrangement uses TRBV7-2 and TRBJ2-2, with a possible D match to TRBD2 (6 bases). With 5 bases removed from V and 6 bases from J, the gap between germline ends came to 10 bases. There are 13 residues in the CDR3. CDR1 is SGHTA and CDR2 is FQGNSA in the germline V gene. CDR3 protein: CASSEWGAGELFF. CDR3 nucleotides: TGTGCCAGCAGCGAATGGGGGGCCGGGGAGCTGTTTTTT.

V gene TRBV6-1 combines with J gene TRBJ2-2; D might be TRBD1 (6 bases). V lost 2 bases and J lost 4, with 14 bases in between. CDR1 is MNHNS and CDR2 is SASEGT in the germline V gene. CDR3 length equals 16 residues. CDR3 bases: TGTGCCAGCAGTGAAAGGACAGTCGTATCCACCGGGGAGCTGTTTTTT. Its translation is CASSERTVVSTGELFF.

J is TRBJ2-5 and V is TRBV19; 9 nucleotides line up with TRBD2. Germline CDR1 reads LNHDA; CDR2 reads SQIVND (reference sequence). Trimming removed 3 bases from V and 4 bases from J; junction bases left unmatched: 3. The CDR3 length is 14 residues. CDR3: CASSILAGVETQYF. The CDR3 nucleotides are TGTGCCAGTAGTATTTTAGCGGGAGTAGAGACCCAGTACTTC.

CDR3 protein: CSVAPLAESTDTQYF. CDR3 nucleotides: TGCAGCGTAGCTCCCCTAGCGGAGAGCACAGATACGCAGTATTTT. The chain joins TRBV29-1 to TRBJ2-3; 7 nucleotides match TRBD2. The V gene end was trimmed by 6 bases and the J gene end by 0 bases; junction bases not matched to a gene: 9. Germline V gene lookup returns CDR1 SQVTM and CDR2 ANQGSEA. This CDR3 has 15 residues.

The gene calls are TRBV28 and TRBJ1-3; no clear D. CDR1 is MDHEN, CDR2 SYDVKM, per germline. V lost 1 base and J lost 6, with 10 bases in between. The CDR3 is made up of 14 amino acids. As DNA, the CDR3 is TGTGCCAGCAGTTTATTTCCGGGTTCAAACACCATATATTTT. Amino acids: CASSLFPGSNTIYF. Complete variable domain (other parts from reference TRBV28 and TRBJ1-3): DVKVTQSSRYLVKRTGEKVFLECVQDMDHENMFWYRQDPGLGLRLIYFSYDVKMKEKGDIPEGYSVSREKKERFSLILESASTNQTSMYLCASSLFPGSNTIYFGEGSWLTVV.

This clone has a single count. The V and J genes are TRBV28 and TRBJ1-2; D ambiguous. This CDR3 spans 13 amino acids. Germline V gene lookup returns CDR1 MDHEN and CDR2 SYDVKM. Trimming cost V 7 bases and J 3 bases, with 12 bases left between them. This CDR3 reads CASISGRDYGYTF. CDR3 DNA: TGTGCCAGCATTTCGGGCCGGGACTATGGCTACACCTTC.

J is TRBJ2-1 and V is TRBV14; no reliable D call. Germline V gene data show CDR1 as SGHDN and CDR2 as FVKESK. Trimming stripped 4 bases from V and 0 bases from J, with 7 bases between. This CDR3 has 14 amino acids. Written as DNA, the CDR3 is TGTGCCAGCAGCCCCCGTAACTCCTACAATGAGCAGTTCTTC. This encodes CASSPRNSYNEQFF. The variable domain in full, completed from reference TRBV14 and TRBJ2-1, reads EAGVTQFPSHSVIEKGQTVTLRCDPISGHDNLYWYRRVMGKEIKFLLHFVKESKQDESGMPNNRFLAERTGGTYSTLKVQPAELEDSGVYFCASSPRNSYNEQFFGPGTRLTVL.

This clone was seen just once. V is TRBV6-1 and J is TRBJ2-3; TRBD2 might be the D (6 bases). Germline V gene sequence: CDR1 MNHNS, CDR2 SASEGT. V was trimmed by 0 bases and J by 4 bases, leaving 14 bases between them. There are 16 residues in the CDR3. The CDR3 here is CASSEALNWGADTQYF. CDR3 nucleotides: TGTGCCAGCAGTGAAGCGCTCAATTGGGGGGCAGATACGCAGTATTTT.

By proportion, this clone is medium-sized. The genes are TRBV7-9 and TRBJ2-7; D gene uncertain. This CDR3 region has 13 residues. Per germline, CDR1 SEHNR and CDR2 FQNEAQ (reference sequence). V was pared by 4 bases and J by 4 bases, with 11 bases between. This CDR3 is CASSSARRYEQYF. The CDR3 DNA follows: TGTGCCAGCAGCTCGGCTAGAAGATACGAGCAGTACTTC. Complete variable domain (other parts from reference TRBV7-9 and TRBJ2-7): DTGVSQNPRHKITKRGQNVTFRCDPISEHNRLYWYRQTLGQGPEFLTYFQNEAQLEKSRLLSDRFSAERPKGSFSTLEIQRTEQGDSAMYLCASSSARRYEQYFGPGTRLTVT.

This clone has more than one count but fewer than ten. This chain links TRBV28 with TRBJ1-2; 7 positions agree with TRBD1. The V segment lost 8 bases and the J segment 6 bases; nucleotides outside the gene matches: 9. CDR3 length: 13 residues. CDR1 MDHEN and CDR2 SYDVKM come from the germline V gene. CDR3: CASLDTRGNGYTF. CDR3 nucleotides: TGTGCCAGCCTCGACACCAGGGGGAATGGCTACACCTTC.

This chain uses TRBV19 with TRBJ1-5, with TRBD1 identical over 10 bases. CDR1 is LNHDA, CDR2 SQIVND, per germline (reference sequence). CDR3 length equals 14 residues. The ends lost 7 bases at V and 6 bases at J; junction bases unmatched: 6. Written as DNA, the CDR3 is TGTGCCAGTACCCGGACAGGGGGAATTCAGCCCCAGCATTTT. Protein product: CASTRTGGIQPQHF.

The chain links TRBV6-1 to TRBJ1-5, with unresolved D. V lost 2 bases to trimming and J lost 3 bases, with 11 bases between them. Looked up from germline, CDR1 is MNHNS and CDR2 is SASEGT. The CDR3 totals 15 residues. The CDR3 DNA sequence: TGTGCCAGCAGTGAACGAACAGTAAACAATCAGCCCCAGCATTTT. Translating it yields CASSERTVNNQPQHF.